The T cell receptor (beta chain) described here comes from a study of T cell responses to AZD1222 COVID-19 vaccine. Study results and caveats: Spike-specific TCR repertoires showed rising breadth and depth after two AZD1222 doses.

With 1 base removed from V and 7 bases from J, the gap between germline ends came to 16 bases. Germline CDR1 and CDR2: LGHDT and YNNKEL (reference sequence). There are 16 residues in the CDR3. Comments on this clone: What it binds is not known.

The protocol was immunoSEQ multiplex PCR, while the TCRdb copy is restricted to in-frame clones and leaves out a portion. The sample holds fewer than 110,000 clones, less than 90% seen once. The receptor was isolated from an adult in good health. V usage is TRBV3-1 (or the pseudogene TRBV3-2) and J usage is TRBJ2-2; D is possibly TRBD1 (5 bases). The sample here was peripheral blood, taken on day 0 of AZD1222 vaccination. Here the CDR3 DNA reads TGTGCCAGCAGCCAAGTATTCAGGGATGTGGTCGGGGAGCTGTTTTTT. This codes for CASSQVFRDVVGELFF.